This record concerns one T cell receptor beta chain sequence. The antigen remains undetermined. The sample is drawn from a study of post-analysis software for immune sequencing data. Study in general: Relapsing-remitting, secondary progressive and progressive-relapsing multiple sclerosis courses were included. Study outcomes and limitations: The study found TRBV5-6, TRBV5-1 and TRBV20-1 among 5 or 6 TRBV segments more frequent in patients than controls.

V lost 5 bases and J lost 9, with 8 bases in between. Looked up from germline, CDR1 is MNHEY and CDR2 is SVGAGI. The CDR3 is made up of 11 amino acids. Every TCR beta cDNA library bore unique molecular identifiers. cDNA molecules numbering approximately 500,000 came from around 0.96 to 9.9 million T cells. Each CDR3 protein gets one entry after TCRdb re-called the PCR reads with MiXCR. Of about 820,000 distinct CDR3 sequences in the sample, around 53% were seen once. The origin of this receptor is a girl aged 5 to 17 with multiple sclerosis. Sequences were obtained from blood. The V call is TRBV6-5, the J call TRBJ2-1, with D hard to call. CDR3: CASSNVGEQFF. The CDR3 coding sequence is TGTGCCAGCAGTAATGTGGGTGAGCAGTTCTTC.